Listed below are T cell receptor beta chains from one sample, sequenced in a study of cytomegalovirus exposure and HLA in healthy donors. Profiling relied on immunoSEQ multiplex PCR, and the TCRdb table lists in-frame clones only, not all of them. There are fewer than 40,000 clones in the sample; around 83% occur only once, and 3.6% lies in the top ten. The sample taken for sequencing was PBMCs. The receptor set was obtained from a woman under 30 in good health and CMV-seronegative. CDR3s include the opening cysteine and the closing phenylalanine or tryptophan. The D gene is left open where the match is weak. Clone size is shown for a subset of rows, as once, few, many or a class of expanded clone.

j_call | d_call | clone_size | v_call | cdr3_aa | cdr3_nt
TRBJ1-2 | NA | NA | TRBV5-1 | CASSLAGQRDGYTF | TGCGCCAGCAGCTTGGCCGGACAGAGGGATGGCTACACCTTC
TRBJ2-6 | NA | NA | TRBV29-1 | CSVVTDSGANVLTF | TGCAGCGTTGTTACAGACTCTGGGGCCAACGTCCTGACTTTC
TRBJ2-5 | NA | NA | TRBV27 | CASSGGYQETQYF | TGTGCCAGCAGCGGAGGGTACCAAGAGACCCAGTACTTC
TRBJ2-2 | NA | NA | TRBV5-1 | CASSLAGLDTGELFF | TGCGCCAGCAGCTTGGCGGGACTCGACACCGGGGAGCTGTTTTTT
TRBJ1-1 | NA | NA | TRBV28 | CASSLRNWGLSTEAFF | TGTGCCAGCAGTTTACGAAATTGGGGACTTAGCACTGAAGCTTTCTTT
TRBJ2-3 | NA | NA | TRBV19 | CASKRLWSTDTQYF | TGTGCCAGTAAAAGACTATGGAGCACAGATACGCAGTATTTT
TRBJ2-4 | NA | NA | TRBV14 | CASSQANIQYF | TGTGCCAGCAGCCAAGCTAACATTCAGTACTTC
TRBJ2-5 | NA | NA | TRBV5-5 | CASSFGLARQETQYF | TGTGCCAGCAGCTTTGGTCTGGCCCGCCAAGAGACCCAGTACTTC
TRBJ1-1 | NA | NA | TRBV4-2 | CASSQVRDMSGTEAFF | TGTGCCAGCAGCCAAGTTCGAGATATGAGTGGCACTGAAGCTTTCTTT
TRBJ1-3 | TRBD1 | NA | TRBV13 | CASSPWTGRNTIYF | TGTGCCAGCAGCCCCTGGACAGGGAGAAACACCATATATTTT
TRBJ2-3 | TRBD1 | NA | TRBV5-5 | CASSPTGTGGGTDTQYF | TGTGCCAGCAGTCCGACCGGGACAGGGGGCGGCACAGATACGCAGTATTTT
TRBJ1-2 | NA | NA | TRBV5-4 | CASSFRGGDYGYTF | TGTGCCAGCAGCTTTAGGGGAGGGGACTATGGCTACACCTTC
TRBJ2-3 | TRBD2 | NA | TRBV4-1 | CASSQDAQGAGGPNTQYF | TGCGCCAGCAGCCAAGATGCCCAAGGGGCGGGAGGGCCTAATACGCAGTATTTT
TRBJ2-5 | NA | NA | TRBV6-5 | CASSSGFRETQYF | TGTGCCAGCAGCAGCGGTTTCCGAGAGACCCAGTACTTC
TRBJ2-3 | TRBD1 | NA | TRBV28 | CASSPGDSSTDTQYF | TGTGCCAGCAGCCCCGGGGACAGTAGCACAGATACGCAGTATTTT
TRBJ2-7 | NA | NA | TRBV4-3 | CASSQGYKLYEQYF | TGCGCCAGCAGCCAGGGCTATAAATTGTACGAGCAGTACTTC
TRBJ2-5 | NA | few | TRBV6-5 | CASNSGQETQYF | TGTGCCAGCAATAGCGGACAAGAGACCCAGTACTTC
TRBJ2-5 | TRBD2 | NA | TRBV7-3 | CASSLQAGGSQETQYF | TGTGCCAGCAGCTTACAAGCGGGAGGTTCACAAGAGACCCAGTACTTC
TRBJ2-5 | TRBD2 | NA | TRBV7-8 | CASTSGTSGSETQYF | TGTGCCAGCACCTCTGGGACTAGCGGGAGCGAGACCCAGTACTTC
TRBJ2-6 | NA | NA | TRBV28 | CASSRGSSGANVLTF | TGTGCCAGCAGCCGGGGGAGCTCTGGGGCCAACGTCCTGACTTTC
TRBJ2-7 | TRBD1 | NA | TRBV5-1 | CASSSLRQGAWEQYF | TGCGCCAGCAGCTCCTTACGACAGGGGGCGTGGGAGCAGTACTTC
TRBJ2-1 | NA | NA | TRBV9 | CASSVALRNPYNEQFF | TGTGCCAGCAGCGTAGCTCTGAGGAATCCTTACAATGAGCAGTTCTTC
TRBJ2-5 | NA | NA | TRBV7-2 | CASSYQGGGQETQYF | TGTGCCAGCAGCTACCAGGGGGGCGGCCAAGAGACCCAGTACTTC
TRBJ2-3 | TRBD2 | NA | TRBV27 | CASTLLAGGADTQYF | TGTGCCAGCACCCTACTAGCGGGAGGCGCAGATACGCAGTATTTT
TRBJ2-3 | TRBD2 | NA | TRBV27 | CASGSLAGGRSDTQYF | TGTGCCAGCGGGAGTCTAGCGGGGGGGCGGTCAGATACGCAGTATTTT
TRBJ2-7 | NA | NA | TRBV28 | CASSFRQEVAEQYF | TGTGCCAGCAGTTTTAGACAGGAAGTCGCCGAGCAGTACTTC
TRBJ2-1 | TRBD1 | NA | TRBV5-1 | CASMGQGAGGVTYNEQFF | TGCGCCAGCATGGGACAGGGGGCGGGGGGGGTCACCTACAATGAGCAGTTCTTC
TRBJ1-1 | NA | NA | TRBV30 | CAWSVFEKNTEAFF | TGTGCCTGGAGTGTCTTTGAGAAGAACACTGAAGCTTTCTTT
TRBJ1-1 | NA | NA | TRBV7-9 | CASSLDSGPPFF | TGTGCCAGCAGCTTAGATTCAGGGCCTCCTTTCTTT
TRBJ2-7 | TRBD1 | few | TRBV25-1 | CASTPLDRALSYEQYF | TGTGCCAGCACCCCTCTGGACAGGGCTCTCTCCTACGAGCAGTACTTC
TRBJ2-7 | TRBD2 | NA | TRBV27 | CASRAGVYEQYF | TGTGCCAGCAGAGCGGGGGTCTACGAGCAGTACTTC
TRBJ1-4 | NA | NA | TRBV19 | CASSIQATNEKLFF | TGTGCCAGTAGTATACAGGCAACTAATGAAAAACTGTTTTTT
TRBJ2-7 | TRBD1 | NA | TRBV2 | CASSGTGVHEQYF | TGTGCCAGCAGTGGGACAGGGGTCCACGAGCAGTACTTC
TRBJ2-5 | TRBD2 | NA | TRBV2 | CASSALRDYQETQYF | TGTGCCAGCAGTGCGCTCCGGGACTATCAAGAGACCCAGTACTTC
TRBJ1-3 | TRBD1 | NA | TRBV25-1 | CASSEGQGEANTIYF | TGTGCCAGCAGCGAGGGACAGGGGGAGGCAAACACCATATATTTT
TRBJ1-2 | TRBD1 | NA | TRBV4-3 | CASSQDFFLTGEGEANYGYTF | TGCGCCAGCAGCCAAGATTTCTTTCTGACAGGGGAGGGGGAGGCTAACTATGGCTACACCTTC
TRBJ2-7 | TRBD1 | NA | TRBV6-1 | CASNQGGTGFYEQYF | TGTGCCAGCAATCAGGGGGGGACAGGGTTCTACGAGCAGTACTTC
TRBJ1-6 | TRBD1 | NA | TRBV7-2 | CASSLGGTGYSPLHF | TGTGCCAGCAGCTTAGGGGGGACAGGCTATTCACCCCTCCACTTT
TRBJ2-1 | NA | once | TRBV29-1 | CSVEARLPTFSYNEQFF | TGCAGCGTTGAGGCCCGTCTCCCAACCTTCTCCTACAATGAGCAGTTCTTC
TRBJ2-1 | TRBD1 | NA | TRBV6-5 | CASRLSGTGFNEQFF | TGTGCCAGCAGACTATCCGGGACAGGGTTCAATGAGCAGTTCTTC
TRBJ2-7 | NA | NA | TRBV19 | CATTPTGGIYEQYF | TGTGCCACCACACCCACGGGCGGGATCTACGAGCAGTACTTC
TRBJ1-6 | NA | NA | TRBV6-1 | CASSEGPADNSPLNF | TGTGCCAGCAGTGAGGGGCCAGCCGATAATTCACCCCTCAACTTT
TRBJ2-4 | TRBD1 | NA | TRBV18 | CASSPRDRGTKNIQYF | TGTGCCAGCTCACCCCGGGACAGGGGAACCAAAAACATTCAGTACTTC
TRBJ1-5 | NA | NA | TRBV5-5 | CASSQLADRKQPQHF | TGTGCCAGCAGCCAACTTGCTGACAGGAAACAGCCCCAGCATTTT
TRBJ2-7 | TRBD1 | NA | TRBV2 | CASSDRTGGEQYF | TGTGCCAGCAGTGATAGGACAGGGGGCGAGCAGTACTTC
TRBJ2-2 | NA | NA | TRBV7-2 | CASSLMRGELFF | TGTGCCAGCAGCTTAATGCGCGGGGAGCTGTTTTTT
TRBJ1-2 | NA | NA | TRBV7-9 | CSSSSSIDYGYTF | TGTTCCAGCAGCTCCAGTATTGACTATGGCTACACCTTC
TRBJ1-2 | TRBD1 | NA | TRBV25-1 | CASQFSRVGGGYTF | TGTGCCAGCCAATTTTCAAGGGTAGGGGGCGGCTACACCTTC
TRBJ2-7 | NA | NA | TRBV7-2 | CASSPARDATYEQYF | TGTGCCAGCAGCCCCGCGCGGGACGCCACCTACGAGCAGTACTTC
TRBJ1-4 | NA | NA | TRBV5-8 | CASSPRPQATNEKLFF | TGTGCCAGCAGTCCCCGACCACAGGCGACTAATGAAAAACTGTTTTTT
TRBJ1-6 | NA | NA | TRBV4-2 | CASSQEGGNSPLHF | TGTGCCAGCAGCCAAGAGGGGGGTAATTCACCCCTCCACTTT
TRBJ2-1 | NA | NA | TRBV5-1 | CASSESTGEQFF | TGCGCCAGCAGCGAATCGACAGGTGAGCAGTTCTTC
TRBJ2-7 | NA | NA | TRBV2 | CASSAGWLAQSYEQYF | TGTGCCAGCAGTGCAGGATGGCTAGCGCAGAGCTACGAGCAGTACTTC
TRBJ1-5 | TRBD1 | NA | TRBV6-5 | CASSTPGQINQPQHF | TGTGCCAGCAGTACCCCGGGACAGATCAATCAGCCCCAGCATTTT
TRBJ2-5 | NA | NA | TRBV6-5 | CASTEGSYQETQYF | TGTGCCAGCACGGAGGGTAGCTACCAAGAGACCCAGTACTTC